This T cell receptor beta chain appears in the sequencing data of a study of blood T cell repertoires in COVID-19. Germline assignment: CDR1 KGHDR and CDR2 SFDVKD. The CDR3 runs to 12 residues. The trim removed 9 bases at V and 4 bases at J, leaving 3 bases unmatched. Measured with immunoSEQ multiplex PCR; TCRdb has only the in-frame clones, and not every one. Counted here are 200,000 or so clones, roughly 79% occurring once; the ten biggest clones make up around 6.9%. The sample consisted of peripheral blood. The rearrangement links TRBV24-1 to TRBJ2-5, with 8 bases fitting TRBD1. This clonotype was sampled from a human donor with acute or convalescent COVID-19. The donor label of this sample is uncertain. The CDR3 spells CATGQGGETQYF. The CDR3 DNA follows: TGTGCCACCGGACAGGGTGGAGAGACCCAGTACTTC.